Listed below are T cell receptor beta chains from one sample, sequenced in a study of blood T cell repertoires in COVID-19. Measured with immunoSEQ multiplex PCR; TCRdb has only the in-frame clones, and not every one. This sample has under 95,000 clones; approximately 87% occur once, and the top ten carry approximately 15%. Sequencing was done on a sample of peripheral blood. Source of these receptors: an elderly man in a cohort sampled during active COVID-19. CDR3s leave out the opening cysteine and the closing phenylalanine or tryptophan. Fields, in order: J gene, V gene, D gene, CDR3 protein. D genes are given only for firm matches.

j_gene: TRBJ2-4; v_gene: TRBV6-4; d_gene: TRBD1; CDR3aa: ASSNDRGGIQY
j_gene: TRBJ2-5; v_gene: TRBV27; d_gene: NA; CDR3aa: ASSQSGETQY
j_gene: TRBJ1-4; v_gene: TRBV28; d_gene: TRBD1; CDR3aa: ASSLDQGAANEKLF
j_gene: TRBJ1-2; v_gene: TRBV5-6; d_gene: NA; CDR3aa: ASSRGAGDGYT
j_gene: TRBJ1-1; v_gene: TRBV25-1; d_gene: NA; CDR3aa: ASSEVRNTEAF
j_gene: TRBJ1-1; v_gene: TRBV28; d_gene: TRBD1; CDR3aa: ASSLPGQGAPEAF
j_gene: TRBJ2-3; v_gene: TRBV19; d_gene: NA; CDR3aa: ASSIDLEGADTQY
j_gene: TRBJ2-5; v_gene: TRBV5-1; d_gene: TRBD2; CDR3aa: ASSLSWTSGDQETQY
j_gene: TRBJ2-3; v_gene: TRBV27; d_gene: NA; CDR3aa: ASSARGNTDTQY
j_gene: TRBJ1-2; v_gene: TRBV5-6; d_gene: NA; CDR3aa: ASSPGNYGYT
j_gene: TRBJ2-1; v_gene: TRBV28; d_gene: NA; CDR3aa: ASSARDLAYNEQF
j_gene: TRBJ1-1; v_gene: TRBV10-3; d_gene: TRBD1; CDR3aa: AIRSDPRTGGYTEAF
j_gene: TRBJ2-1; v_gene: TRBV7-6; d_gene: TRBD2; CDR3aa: ASSLVSGGAYNEQF
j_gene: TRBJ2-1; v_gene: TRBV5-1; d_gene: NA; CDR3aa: ASSLEGREEQF
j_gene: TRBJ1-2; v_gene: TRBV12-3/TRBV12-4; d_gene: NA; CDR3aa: ASSRDSYGYT
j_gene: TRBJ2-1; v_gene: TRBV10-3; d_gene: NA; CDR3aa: AISASAGGGRYNEQF
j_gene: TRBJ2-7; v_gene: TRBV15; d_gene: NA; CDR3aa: ATSRERGGPYEQY
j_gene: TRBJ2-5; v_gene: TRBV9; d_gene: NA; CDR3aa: ASSGTPGETQY
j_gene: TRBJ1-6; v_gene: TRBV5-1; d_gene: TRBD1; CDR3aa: ASSLTGGMDSPLH
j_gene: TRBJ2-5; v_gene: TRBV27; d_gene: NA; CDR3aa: ASKAYGGKETQY
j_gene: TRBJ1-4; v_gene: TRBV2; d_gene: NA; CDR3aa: ASSTPSGSRGEKLF
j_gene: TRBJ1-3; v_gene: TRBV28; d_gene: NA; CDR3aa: ASSLLGRDWYRNTIY
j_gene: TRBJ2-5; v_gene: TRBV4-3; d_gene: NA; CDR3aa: ASSQIWTEQETQY
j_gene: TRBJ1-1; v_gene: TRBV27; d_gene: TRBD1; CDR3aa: ASSHAGGNTEAF
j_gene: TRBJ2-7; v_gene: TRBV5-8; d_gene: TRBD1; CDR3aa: ASSQDRVYEQY
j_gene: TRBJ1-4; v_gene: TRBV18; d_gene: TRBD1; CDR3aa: ASSLNTGGNEKLF
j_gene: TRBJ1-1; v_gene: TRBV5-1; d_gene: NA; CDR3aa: ASKEVNTEAF
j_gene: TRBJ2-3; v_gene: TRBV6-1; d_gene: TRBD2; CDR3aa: ASRERTSGGVTDTQY
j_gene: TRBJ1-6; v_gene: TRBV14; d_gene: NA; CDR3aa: ASSQDGARVSPLH
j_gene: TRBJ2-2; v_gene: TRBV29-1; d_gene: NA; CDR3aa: SVEVSGKTGELF
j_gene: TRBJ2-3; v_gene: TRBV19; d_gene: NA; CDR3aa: ASSMRLAIDTQY
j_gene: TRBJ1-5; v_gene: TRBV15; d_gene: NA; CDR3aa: ATSILFQGNSNQPQH
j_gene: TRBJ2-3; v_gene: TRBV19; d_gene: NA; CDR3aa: ASTRQLSGDTQY
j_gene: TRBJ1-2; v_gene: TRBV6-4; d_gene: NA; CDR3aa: ASSDGRFTGGYT
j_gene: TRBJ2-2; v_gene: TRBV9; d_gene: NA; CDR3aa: ASSPQIPGELF
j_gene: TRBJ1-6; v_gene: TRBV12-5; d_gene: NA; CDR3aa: ASGFGTFNSPLH
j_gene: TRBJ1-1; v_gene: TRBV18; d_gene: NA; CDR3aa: ASSLRLETVNTEAF
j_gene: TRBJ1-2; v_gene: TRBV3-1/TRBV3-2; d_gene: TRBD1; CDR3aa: ASSQEAVQGAYGYT
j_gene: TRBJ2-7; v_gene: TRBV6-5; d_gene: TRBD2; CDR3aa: ASTRLAGTYEQY
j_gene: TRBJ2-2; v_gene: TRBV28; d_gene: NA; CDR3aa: ASIRGDTGELF
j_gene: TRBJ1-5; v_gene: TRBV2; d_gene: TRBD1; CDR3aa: ASRGTGDNQPQH
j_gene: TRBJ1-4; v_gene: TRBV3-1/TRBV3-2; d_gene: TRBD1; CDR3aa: ASSQKGTELF
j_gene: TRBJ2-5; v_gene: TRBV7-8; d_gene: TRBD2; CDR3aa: ASSVLAGGLGETQY
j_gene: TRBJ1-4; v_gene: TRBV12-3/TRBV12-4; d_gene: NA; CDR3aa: ASTHGEKLF
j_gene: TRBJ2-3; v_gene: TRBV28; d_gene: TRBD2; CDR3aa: ASSSAGGRTDTQY
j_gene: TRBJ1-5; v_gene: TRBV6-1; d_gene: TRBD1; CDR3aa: ASSVGGTGGNSNQPQH
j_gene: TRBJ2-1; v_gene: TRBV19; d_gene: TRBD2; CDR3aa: ASNRLAGGSEQF
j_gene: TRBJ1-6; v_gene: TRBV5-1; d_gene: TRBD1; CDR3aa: ASSYRQGGSPLH
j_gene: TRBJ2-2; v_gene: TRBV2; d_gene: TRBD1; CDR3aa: ASSRQGKGTGELF
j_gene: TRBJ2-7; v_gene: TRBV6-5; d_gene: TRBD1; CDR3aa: ASSKGQSYEQY
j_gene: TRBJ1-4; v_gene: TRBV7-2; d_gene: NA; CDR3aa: ASSSPGLGEKLF